The clone carrying this T cell receptor beta chain was counted at least ten times. The antigen is undetermined. This sample was included in a study of Graves' ophthalmopathy and Graves' hyperthyroidism. Study observations and caveats: Built on 13 signatures, a model told ophthalmopathy apart from stable hyperthyroidism with approximately 88% sensitivity and approximately 81% specificity. With roughly 65% sensitivity and 72% to 80% specificity, the model predicted ophthalmopathy progression.

Germline CDR1 reads ENHRY; CDR2 reads SYGVKD. Trimming pared 3 bases from V and 6 bases from J, leaving 14 bases between. CDR3 length equals 14 residues. Ages of hyperthyroidism patients ran from 18 to 65, and their diagnoses were new, under 2 months' duration. RNA transcripts yielded amplified TCR beta CDR3 regions. Scientists carried out first-round RT-PCR using HTBI primers and then a second-round multiplex PCR. TCRdb called the multiplex PCR reads again in MiXCR, with one record for every CDR3 protein. The sample includes around 1,200,000 distinct CDR3 sequences, less than 45% of them seen just once.

This receptor was identified in an adult man with Graves' hyperthyroidism. The sequencing input was peripheral blood or thyroid tissue (not recorded which). This chain joins TRBV10-3 and TRBJ1-1; D is perhaps TRBD1 (5 bases). The CDR3 DNA follows: TGTGCCATCAGTGATAAAAGGAGGGGTGCTGAAGCTTTCTTT. Its translation is CAISDKRRGAEAFF.